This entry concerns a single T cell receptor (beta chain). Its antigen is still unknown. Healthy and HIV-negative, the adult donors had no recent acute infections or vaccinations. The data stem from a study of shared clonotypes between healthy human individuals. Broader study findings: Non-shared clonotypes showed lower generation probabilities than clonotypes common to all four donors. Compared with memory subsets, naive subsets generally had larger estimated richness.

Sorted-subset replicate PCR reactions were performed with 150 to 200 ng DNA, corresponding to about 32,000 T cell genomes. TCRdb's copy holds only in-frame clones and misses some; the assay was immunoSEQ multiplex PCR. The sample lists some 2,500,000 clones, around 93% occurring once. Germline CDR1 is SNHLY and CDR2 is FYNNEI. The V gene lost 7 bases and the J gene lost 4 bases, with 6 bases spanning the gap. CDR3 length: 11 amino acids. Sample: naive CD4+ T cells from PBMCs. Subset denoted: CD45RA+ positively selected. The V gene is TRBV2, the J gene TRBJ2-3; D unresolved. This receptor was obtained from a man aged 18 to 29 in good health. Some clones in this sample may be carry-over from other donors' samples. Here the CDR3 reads CASKRPDTQYF. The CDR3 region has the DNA TGTGCCAGCAAGAGGCCAGATACGCAGTATTTT.